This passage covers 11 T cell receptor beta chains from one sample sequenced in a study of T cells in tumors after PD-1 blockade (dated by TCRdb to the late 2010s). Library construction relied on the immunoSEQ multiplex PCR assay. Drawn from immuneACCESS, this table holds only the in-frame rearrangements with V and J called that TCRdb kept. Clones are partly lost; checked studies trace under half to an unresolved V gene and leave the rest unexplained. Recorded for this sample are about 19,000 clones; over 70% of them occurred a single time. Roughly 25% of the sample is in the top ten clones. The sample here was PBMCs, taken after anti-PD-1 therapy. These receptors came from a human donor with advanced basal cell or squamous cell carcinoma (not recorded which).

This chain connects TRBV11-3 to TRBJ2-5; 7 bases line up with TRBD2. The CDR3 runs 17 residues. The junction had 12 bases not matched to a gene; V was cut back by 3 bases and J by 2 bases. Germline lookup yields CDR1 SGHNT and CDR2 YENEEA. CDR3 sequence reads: CASSFSFGTSEQETQYF. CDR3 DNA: TGTGCCAGCAGCTTTTCTTTTGGTACTAGCGAGCAAGAGACCCAGTACTTC.

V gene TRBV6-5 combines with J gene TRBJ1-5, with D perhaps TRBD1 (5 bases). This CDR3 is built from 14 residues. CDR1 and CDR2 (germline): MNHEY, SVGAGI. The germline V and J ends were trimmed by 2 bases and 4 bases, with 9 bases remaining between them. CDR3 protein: CASSYGGGNQPQHF. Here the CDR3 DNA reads TGTGCCAGCAGTTACGGGGGGGGAAATCAGCCCCAGCATTTT.

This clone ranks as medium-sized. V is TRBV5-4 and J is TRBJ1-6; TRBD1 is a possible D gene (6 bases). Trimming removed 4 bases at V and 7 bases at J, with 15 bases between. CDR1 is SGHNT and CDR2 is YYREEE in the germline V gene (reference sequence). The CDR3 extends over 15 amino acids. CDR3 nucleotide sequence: TGTGCCAGCAGCCCCACGGGGGCTCGGAATTCACCCCTCCACTTT. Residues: CASSPTGARNSPLHF.

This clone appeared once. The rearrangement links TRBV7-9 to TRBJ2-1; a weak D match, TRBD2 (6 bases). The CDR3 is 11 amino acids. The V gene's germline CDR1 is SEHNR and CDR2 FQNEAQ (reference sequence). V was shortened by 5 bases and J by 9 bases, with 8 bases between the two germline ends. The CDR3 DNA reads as TGTGCCAGCAGCCAGGGACTTGAGCAGTTCTTC. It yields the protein CASSQGLEQFF.

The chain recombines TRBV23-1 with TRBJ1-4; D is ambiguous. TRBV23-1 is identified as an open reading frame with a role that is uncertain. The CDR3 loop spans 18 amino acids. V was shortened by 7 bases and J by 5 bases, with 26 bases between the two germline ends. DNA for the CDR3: TGCGCCAGCACTTCTTATTGGGCGAGAACTATATTGAATGAAAAACTGTTTTTT. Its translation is CASTSYWARTILNEKLFF.

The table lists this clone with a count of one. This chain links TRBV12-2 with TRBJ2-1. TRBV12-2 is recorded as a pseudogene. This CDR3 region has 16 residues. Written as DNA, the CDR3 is TGTGCAAGTCGCTTCAAAACCCCGGGGGCGCAGAGTGAGCAGTTCTTC. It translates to CASRFKTPGAQSEQFF.

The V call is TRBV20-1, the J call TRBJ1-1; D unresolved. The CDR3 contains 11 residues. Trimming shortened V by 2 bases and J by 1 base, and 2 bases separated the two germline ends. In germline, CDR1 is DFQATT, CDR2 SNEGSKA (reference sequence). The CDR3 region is CSARSNTEAFF. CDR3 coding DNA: TGCAGTGCTAGATCGAACACTGAAGCTTTCTTT.

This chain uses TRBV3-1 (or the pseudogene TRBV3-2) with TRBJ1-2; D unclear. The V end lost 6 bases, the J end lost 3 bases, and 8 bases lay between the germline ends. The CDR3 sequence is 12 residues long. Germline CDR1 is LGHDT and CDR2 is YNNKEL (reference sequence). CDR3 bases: TGTGCCAGCAGTCCGCACCACTATGGCTACACCTTC. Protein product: CASSPHHYGYTF.

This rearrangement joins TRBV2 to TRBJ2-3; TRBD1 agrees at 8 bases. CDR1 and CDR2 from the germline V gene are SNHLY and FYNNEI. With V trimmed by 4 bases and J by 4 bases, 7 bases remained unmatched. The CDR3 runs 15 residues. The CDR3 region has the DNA TGTGCCAGCAGTGCGACAGGGGTGGGTCCAGATACGCAGTATTTT. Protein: CASSATGVGPDTQYF.

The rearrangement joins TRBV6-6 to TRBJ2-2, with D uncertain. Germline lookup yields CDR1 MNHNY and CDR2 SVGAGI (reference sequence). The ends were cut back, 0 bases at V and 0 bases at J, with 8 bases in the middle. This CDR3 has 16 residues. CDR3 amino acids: CASSYSRRTNTGELFF. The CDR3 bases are TGTGCCAGCAGTTACTCGCGGCGAACGAACACCGGGGAGCTGTTTTTT.

CDR3 sequence (DNA): TGTGCCACCAGCAGAGATCCTGTAGGTGGAAACACCATATATTTT. Translated, it gives CATSRDPVGGNTIYF. V usage is TRBV15 and J usage is TRBJ1-3; D is uncertain. This CDR3 comprises 15 residues. The germline V gene has CDR1 LNHNV and CDR2 YYDKDF (reference sequence). The germline V and J ends were trimmed by 0 bases and 3 bases, with 9 bases remaining between them.